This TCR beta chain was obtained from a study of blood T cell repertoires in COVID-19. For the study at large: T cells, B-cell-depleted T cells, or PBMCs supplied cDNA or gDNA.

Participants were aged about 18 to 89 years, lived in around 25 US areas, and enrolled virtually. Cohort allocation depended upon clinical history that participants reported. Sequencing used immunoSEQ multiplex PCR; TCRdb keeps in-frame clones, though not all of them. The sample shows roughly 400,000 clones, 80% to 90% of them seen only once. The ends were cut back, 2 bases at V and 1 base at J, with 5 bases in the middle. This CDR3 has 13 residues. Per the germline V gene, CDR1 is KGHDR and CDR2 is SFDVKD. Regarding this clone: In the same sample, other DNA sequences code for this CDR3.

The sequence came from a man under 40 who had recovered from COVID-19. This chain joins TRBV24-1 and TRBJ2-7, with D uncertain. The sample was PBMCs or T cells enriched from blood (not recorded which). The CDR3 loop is CATSDSGSYEQYF. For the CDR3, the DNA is TGTGCCACCAGTGATTCAGGTTCCTACGAGCAGTACTTC.